This is a list of T cell receptor beta chains from one sample in a study of early T cells in non-severe SARS-CoV-2 infection. TCRdb recomputed calls from the 5' RACE reads with MiXCR, one row per CDR3 protein. The sample includes about 50,000 distinct CDR3 sequences, around 9.6% of them seen just once. Sequenced here: whole blood, sampled at baseline. The source of these receptors is an adult who was a healthcare worker with PCR-confirmed SARS-CoV-2 infection or an uninfected control (not recorded which). The CDR3 runs from the conserved cysteine through the conserved F or W. D genes are given only for firm matches. Expanded clones get a size class; other rows say once, few or many, or leave the size out.

CDR3nt: TGCGCCAGCAGCCCGCAACAGGGGGGGGATCGAGCACCCCTCCACTTT
CDR3aa: CASSPQQGGDRAPLHF
v_gene: TRBV4-3
d_gene: TRBD1
abundance: few
j_gene: TRBJ1-6

CDR3nt: TGTGCCAGCAGCCGACTAGCGGGATACACAGATACGCAGTATTTT
CDR3aa: CASSRLAGYTDTQYF
v_gene: TRBV7-2
d_gene: TRBD2
abundance: -
j_gene: TRBJ2-3

CDR3nt: TGTGCCACCAGCAGAGATCCAGCGGATAAAGAGTATTTT
CDR3aa: CATSRDPADKEYF
v_gene: TRBV15
d_gene: -
abundance: many
j_gene: TRBJ2-3

CDR3nt: TGTGCCAGCAGTGACCCGTACACCGGGGAGCTGTTTTTT
CDR3aa: CASSDPYTGELFF
v_gene: TRBV6-4
d_gene: -
abundance: many
j_gene: TRBJ2-2

CDR3nt: TGCAGTGGTAGGGAAGGCCGGGGAAGGCGAGAGACCCAGTACTTC
CDR3aa: CSGREGRGRRETQYF
v_gene: TRBV20-1
d_gene: -
abundance: few
j_gene: TRBJ2-5

CDR3nt: TGTGCCATCAGTGAGGCGGGAGATACGCAGTATTTT
CDR3aa: CAISEAGDTQYF
v_gene: TRBV10-3
d_gene: -
abundance: few
j_gene: TRBJ2-3

CDR3nt: TGTGCCAGCAGTTACTCCGCCGGGGTAATAGGCGGCTACACCTTC
CDR3aa: CASSYSAGVIGGYTF
v_gene: TRBV6-5
d_gene: -
abundance: -
j_gene: TRBJ1-2

CDR3nt: TGCAGTGCTAGAGACAGGCCAGACTCACCCCTCCACTTT
CDR3aa: CSARDRPDSPLHF
v_gene: TRBV20-1
d_gene: -
abundance: -
j_gene: TRBJ1-6

CDR3nt: TGTGCCAGCAGTTACGACTCTGGGGCCAACGTCCTGACTTTC
CDR3aa: CASSYDSGANVLTF
v_gene: TRBV6-6
d_gene: -
abundance: medium-sized
j_gene: TRBJ2-6

CDR3nt: TGTGCCAGCAGCTTAAAGGAACCTTCCACCGGGGAGCTGTTTTTT
CDR3aa: CASSLKEPSTGELFF
v_gene: TRBV5-4
d_gene: -
abundance: many
j_gene: TRBJ2-2

CDR3nt: TGCAGTGCTCGTAAAGGACTGGGGAGAACAGATACGCAGTATTTT
CDR3aa: CSARKGLGRTDTQYF
v_gene: TRBV20-1
d_gene: -
abundance: -
j_gene: TRBJ2-3

CDR3nt: TGCAGTGCTAGAGATAGACGCGGCTACACCTTC
CDR3aa: CSARDRRGYTF
v_gene: TRBV20-1
d_gene: -
abundance: few
j_gene: TRBJ1-2

CDR3nt: TGTGCTAGTGGTTTAGTCACAACCGACCGTCTAAACACCATATATTTT
CDR3aa: CASGLVTTDRLNTIYF
v_gene: TRBV12-5
d_gene: -
abundance: many
j_gene: TRBJ1-3